The rows below give T cell receptor beta chains drawn from one sample of a study of vaccination effects on CD4 cells after COVID-19. Clones were sequenced by immunoSEQ multiplex PCR, and TCRdb holds only the in-frame ones, with some missing. The sample lists roughly 71,000 clones, about 80% seen once, with 0.8% to 1% in the top ten. Their antigens are not known. The material sequenced was CD4+ T cells from PBMCs cultured with HCoV-OC43 spike peptides, taken after COVID-19 vaccination. The origin of the receptors is a human donor who received a COVID-19 vaccine. Each CDR3 is given with its conserved first and last residue. D genes are given only for firm matches. For some rows the clone size is stated as once, few or many, or as a class when expanded; others skip it.

D,V,length,size,J,CDR3,DNA
.,TRBV6-6,14,.,TRBJ1-6,CATRAPQYNSPLHF,TGTGCCACCCGCGCCCCTCAGTATAATTCACCCCTCCACTTT
.,TRBV5-4,14,.,TRBJ1-1,CASSNGGVNTEAFF,TGTGCCAGCTCGAATGGGGGGGTGAACACTGAAGCTTTCTTT
.,TRBV27,13,.,TRBJ1-2,CASTGTNGYGYTF,TGTGCCAGCACCGGGACAAATGGCTATGGCTACACCTTC
.,TRBV5-1,14,.,TRBJ2-5,CASSLGGGEETQYF,TGCGCCAGCAGCTTAGGAGGAGGAGAAGAGACCCAGTACTTC
TRBD1,TRBV5-1,16,few,TRBJ1-6,CASSLIFAGGGSPLHF,TGCGCCAGCAGCTTGATCTTTGCAGGGGGCGGGTCACCCCTCCACTTT
.,TRBV4-3,15,.,TRBJ2-2,CASSQETEFTGELFF,TGCGCCAGCAGCCAAGAGACAGAATTCACCGGGGAGCTGTTTTTT
.,TRBV5-1,15,.,TRBJ1-1,CASSLGPQEDTEAFF,TGCGCCAGCAGCTTGGGTCCCCAGGAGGACACTGAAGCTTTCTTT
.,TRBV11-2,16,.,TRBJ2-3,CASSLGARAYTDTQYF,TGTGCCAGCAGCTTAGGCGCGAGAGCATACACAGATACGCAGTATTTT
TRBD2,TRBV10-3,17,few,TRBJ2-1,CAIKGQGLAGPYNEQFF,TGTGCCATCAAGGGACAGGGACTAGCGGGGCCCTACAATGAGCAGTTCTTC
.,TRBV7-2,16,.,TRBJ1-6,CASSLEARANNSPLHF,TGTGCCAGCAGCTTAGAGGCCAGGGCAAATAATTCACCCCTCCACTTT
.,TRBV27,13,.,TRBJ1-2,CASSLSRDSGYTF,TGTGCCAGCAGTTTATCCAGGGATTCTGGCTACACCTTC
.,TRBV19,17,.,TRBJ2-6,CASSTFVGISGANVLTF,TGTGCCAGTAGTACCTTTGTGGGGATCTCTGGGGCCAACGTCCTGACTTTC
.,TRBV9,14,.,TRBJ1-3,CASSVDPDGNTIYF,TGTGCCAGCAGCGTAGACCCAGATGGAAACACCATATATTTT
.,TRBV6-1,18,.,TRBJ2-2,CASSELMMGRGITGELFF,TGTGCCAGCAGTGAACTTATGATGGGACGGGGAATCACCGGGGAGCTGTTTTTT
TRBD1,TRBV27,15,.,TRBJ1-6,CASSQADRGNSPLHF,TGTGCCAGCAGTCAAGCTGACAGGGGTAATTCACCCCTCCACTTT
.,TRBV18,13,.,TRBJ2-5,CASSPAGAETQYF,TGTGCCAGCTCACCAGCGGGGGCGGAGACCCAGTACTTC
.,TRBV18,13,.,TRBJ1-1,CASSPFENTEAFF,TGTGCCAGCTCACCATTTGAGAACACTGAAGCTTTCTTT
.,TRBV9,13,.,TRBJ1-4,CASSVGANEKLFF,TGTGCCAGCAGCGTAGGGGCTAATGAAAAACTGTTTTTT
TRBD1,TRBV7-9,14,.,TRBJ2-1,CASSWTGVVDEQFF,TGTGCCAGCAGTTGGACAGGCGTAGTTGATGAGCAGTTCTTC
TRBD1,TRBV7-9,17,once,TRBJ1-2,CASSFAWGGQSNYGYTF,TGTGCCAGCAGCTTCGCCTGGGGGGGACAGAGCAACTATGGCTACACCTTC
.,TRBV7-2,17,few,TRBJ2-1,CASSLTGLQSSYNEQFF,TGTGCCAGCAGCTTAACGGGTTTGCAGAGCTCCTACAATGAGCAGTTCTTC
TRBD1,TRBV12-3/TRBV12-4,12,.,TRBJ1-2,CASRTGGRGYTF,TGTGCCAGCAGAACAGGGGGCCGAGGCTACACCTTC
TRBD2,TRBV2,16,.,TRBJ2-5,CASSFSGGRNQETQYF,TGTGCCAGCAGTTTTAGCGGGGGCCGCAACCAAGAGACCCAGTACTTC
.,TRBV18,15,.,TRBJ1-4,CASSPQIQAREKLFF,TGTGCCAGCTCACCACAGATCCAGGCCAGGGAAAAACTGTTTTTT
.,TRBV2,15,few,TRBJ1-6,CASSAGSSYNSPLHF,TGTGCCAGCAGTGCGGGGAGCTCCTATAATTCACCCCTCCACTTT
.,TRBV11-2,14,.,TRBJ1-6,CASSNRPIDSPLHF,TGTGCCAGCAGCAACCGGCCCATCGATTCACCCCTCCACTTT
.,TRBV5-5,15,once,TRBJ2-5,CASSSLSSDQETQYF,TGTGCCAGCAGCTCCCTATCTAGCGATCAAGAGACCCAGTACTTC
.,TRBV28,13,.,TRBJ1-2,CASSPTNVYGYTF,TGTGCCAGCAGTCCCACCAATGTCTATGGCTACACCTTC
TRBD2,TRBV6-6,16,.,TRBJ2-5,CASSYSSGGGAETQYF,TGTGCCAGCAGTTACTCGTCAGGCGGGGGGGCTGAGACCCAGTACTTC
.,TRBV5-1,15,.,TRBJ1-4,CASSLAAGSNEKLFF,TGCGCCAGCAGCTTGGCGGCAGGGTCCAATGAAAAACTGTTTTTT
TRBD1,TRBV7-7,15,.,TRBJ1-4,CASSPGTGTNEKLFF,TGTGCCAGCAGCCCCGGGACAGGGACTAATGAAAAACTGTTTTTT
.,TRBV6-7,9,once,TRBJ1-1,CAAAREAFF,TGTGCCGCAGCCAGGGAAGCTTTCTTT
TRBD1,TRBV27,19,.,TRBJ2-1,CASSLYRGLYTSSYNEQFF,TGTGCCAGCAGTTTATACAGGGGGCTTTATACGAGCTCCTACAATGAGCAGTTCTTC
TRBD1,TRBV5-1,15,.,TRBJ1-2,CASSLASQGADGYTF,TGCGCCAGCAGCTTGGCCTCGCAGGGGGCAGATGGCTACACCTTC
TRBD1,TRBV6-5,15,few,TRBJ1-2,CASSPRQGGLNGYTF,TGTGCCAGCAGTCCCCGACAGGGAGGCTTAAATGGCTACACCTTC
TRBD1,TRBV29-1,15,.,TRBJ1-1,CSVGSAGGWNTEAFF,TGCAGCGTTGGCTCGGCAGGGGGATGGAACACTGAAGCTTTCTTT
.,TRBV3-1/TRBV3-2,13,once,TRBJ1-2,CASSPALHYGYTF,TGTGCCAGCAGCCCCGCACTCCACTATGGCTACACCTTC
.,TRBV7-2,16,.,TRBJ2-1,CASSARSGSSYNEQFF,TGTGCCAGCAGCGCCCGCTCCGGTAGCTCCTACAATGAGCAGTTCTTC
TRBD2,TRBV4-2,18,few,TRBJ2-3,CASSQEPSLAGGSDTQYF,TGTGCCAGCAGCCAAGAACCCTCTCTCGCGGGGGGGTCAGATACGCAGTATTTT
.,TRBV19,14,few,TRBJ2-1,CASSIGVEVNEQFF,TGTGCCAGTAGTATCGGCGTGGAGGTCAATGAGCAGTTCTTC
.,TRBV30,13,.,TRBJ2-3,CAWNRVGTDTQYF,TGTGCCTGGAATAGAGTGGGCACAGATACGCAGTATTTT
.,TRBV20-1,11,.,TRBJ1-2,CSASLGPLYPF,TGCAGTGCTAGTCTTGGACCCCTTTACCCCTTC
TRBD2,TRBV19,17,.,TRBJ2-2,CASSRTSGGGLTGELFF,TGTGCCAGTAGTCGGACTAGCGGGGGGGGGTTGACCGGGGAGCTGTTTTTT
TRBD1,TRBV10-3,16,.,TRBJ1-6,CAIRDQLTGDNSPLHF,TGTGCCATCAGAGACCAACTTACAGGGGATAATTCACCCCTCCACTTT
.,TRBV5-1,14,few,TRBJ1-2,CASSLAEWGYGYTF,TGCGCCAGCAGCTTGGCCGAGTGGGGCTATGGCTACACCTTC
.,TRBV29-1,12,.,TRBJ1-2,CSVETGNYGYTF,TGCAGCGTTGAAACAGGAAACTATGGCTACACCTTC
TRBD1,TRBV18,15,.,TRBJ1-5,CASSTDRGGAQPQHF,TGTGCCAGCTCAACGGACAGGGGAGGAGCGCAGCCCCAGCATTTT
TRBD1,TRBV2,16,.,TRBJ1-5,CASSRQGPYSNQPQHF,TGTGCCAGCAGCCGACAGGGGCCCTATAGCAATCAGCCCCAGCATTTT
.,TRBV11-2,15,.,TRBJ2-5,CASSLDGRTGETQYF,TGTGCCAGCAGCTTAGATGGGAGGACCGGAGAGACCCAGTACTTC
.,TRBV7-2,11,.,TRBJ1-2,CASGSVGGYTF,TGTGCCAGCGGCTCCGTAGGTGGCTACACCTTC
TRBD1,TRBV3-1/TRBV3-2,12,.,TRBJ2-4,CASSQGGDREYF,TGTGCCAGCAGCCAAGGAGGGGACAGGGAGTACTTC
.,TRBV5-6,16,.,TRBJ2-3,CASSLTLTGGRDTQYF,TGTGCCAGCAGCTTGACCTTAACGGGGGGCCGAGATACGCAGTATTTT
.,TRBV4-1,15,.,TRBJ1-5,CASSQDWGGTSPQHF,TGCGCCAGCAGCCAAGATTGGGGGGGCACATCGCCCCAGCATTTT
.,TRBV30,13,few,TRBJ1-3,CAWNTDSGNTIYF,TGTGCCTGGAATACTGATTCTGGAAACACCATATATTTT
TRBD1,TRBV12-5,13,.,TRBJ2-3,CANGQGAPDTQYF,TGTGCTAATGGACAGGGGGCCCCAGATACGCAGTATTTT
.,TRBV7-2,15,.,TRBJ2-5,CASSLERQRQETQYF,TGTGCCAGCAGCTTAGAGCGACAGAGACAAGAGACCCAGTACTTC
TRBD1,TRBV18,16,.,TRBJ2-2,CASSPRTGLNTGELFF,TGTGCCAGCTCACCACGGACAGGGCTTAACACCGGGGAGCTGTTTTTT
TRBD1,TRBV19,14,.,TRBJ1-5,CATSDRGGYQPQHF,TGTGCCACCTCGGACAGGGGTGGATATCAGCCCCAGCATTTT
.,TRBV18,15,.,TRBJ1-5,CASSPSGGGNQPQHF,TGTGCCAGCTCTCCTTCGGGGGGGGGCAATCAGCCCCAGCATTTT
.,TRBV7-2,16,.,TRBJ1-5,CASRLKGYSSNQPQHF,TGTGCCAGCAGATTAAAGGGATATTCTAGCAATCAGCCCCAGCATTTT